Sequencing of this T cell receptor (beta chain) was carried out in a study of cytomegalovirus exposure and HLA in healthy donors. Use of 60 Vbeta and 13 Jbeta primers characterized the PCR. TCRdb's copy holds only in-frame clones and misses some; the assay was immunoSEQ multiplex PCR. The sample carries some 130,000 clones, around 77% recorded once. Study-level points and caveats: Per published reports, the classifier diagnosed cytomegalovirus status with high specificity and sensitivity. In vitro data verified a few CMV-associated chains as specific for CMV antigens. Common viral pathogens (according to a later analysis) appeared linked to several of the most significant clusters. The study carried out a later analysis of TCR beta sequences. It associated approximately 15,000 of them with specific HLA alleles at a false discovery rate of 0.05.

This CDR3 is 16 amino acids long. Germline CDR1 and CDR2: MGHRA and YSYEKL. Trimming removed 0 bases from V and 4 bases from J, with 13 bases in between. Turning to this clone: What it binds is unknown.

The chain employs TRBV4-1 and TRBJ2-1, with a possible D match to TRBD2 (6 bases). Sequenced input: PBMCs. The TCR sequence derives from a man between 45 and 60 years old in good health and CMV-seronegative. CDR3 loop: CASSQDAGTEYNEQFF. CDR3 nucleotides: TGCGCCAGCAGCCAAGATGCGGGGACCGAATACAATGAGCAGTTCTTC.